The clone carrying this T cell receptor (beta chain) was picked up many times. The target antigen is unknown. TCRdb reprocessed the multiplex PCR reads via MiXCR and lists one record per CDR3 protein. Found here are 250,000 or so distinct CDR3 sequences, 30% to 35% of them singletons; the top ten hold 0.85% to 1.3%. The CDR3 extends over 15 amino acids. Per the germline V gene, CDR1 is LGHNA and CDR2 is YNFKEQ. The V end was cut by 0 bases, the J end by 3 bases, with 11 bases between. The data stem from a study of breast tumors, draining lymph nodes, adjacent tissues. Overall study results and limits: Tumor repertoires ranked between lymph nodes and nontumor tissue in diversity, with V and J gene preferences. That most tumor T cells come from lymph nodes remained unproven. Luminal-like breast cancer showed significantly higher tumor–nontumor repertoire similarity than basal-like. Data fit most tumor T cells coming from lymph node, expanding in tumor.

Breast cancer patients provided tissue from their axillary draining lymph nodes. The TCR originated in a female donor with breast cancer. Some clones in this sample may be carry-over from other donors' samples. Material: axillary lymph node tissue. The chain couples TRBV4-2 to TRBJ2-5; D unresolved. CDR3 region: CASSQDLTRKETQYF. The CDR3 nucleotides are TGTGCCAGCAGCCAAGATTTGACAAGAAAAGAGACCCAGTACTTC.